This is a list of T cell receptor beta chains from one sample in a study of blood T cells in healthy people across ages. In TCRdb, the 5' RACE reads were re-called with MiXCR into one record per CDR3 protein. This sample has hundreds of thousands of distinct CDR3 sequences, with 29% found just once. Material for sequencing was blood. These receptor sequences come from an elderly woman in good health. Both conserved end residues are part of each CDR3. A D gene is named only where the DNA matches it firmly.

d_call: -
v_call: TRBV6-2/TRBV6-3
j_call: TRBJ1-1
cdr3_aa: CASSYILRQIRMNTEAFF

d_call: -
v_call: TRBV6-5
j_call: TRBJ2-2
cdr3_aa: CASSYEGRKNTGELFF

d_call: TRBD1
v_call: TRBV7-6
j_call: TRBJ1-1
cdr3_aa: CASSPGTALMNTEAFF

d_call: TRBD2
v_call: TRBV25-1
j_call: TRBJ2-1
cdr3_aa: CASSSRLAGPGPLNEQFF

d_call: -
v_call: TRBV7-9
j_call: TRBJ2-3
cdr3_aa: CASSLIQTGRGSTDTQYF

d_call: -
v_call: TRBV6-2/TRBV6-3
j_call: TRBJ1-1
cdr3_aa: CASKTGLVNTEAFF

d_call: -
v_call: TRBV7-2
j_call: TRBJ1-5
cdr3_aa: CASSSSGTSNQPQHF

d_call: -
v_call: TRBV5-1
j_call: TRBJ1-2
cdr3_aa: CASSFDRRNYGYTF

d_call: TRBD2
v_call: TRBV14
j_call: TRBJ2-2
cdr3_aa: CASRQSGGYGELFF

d_call: TRBD1
v_call: TRBV2
j_call: TRBJ2-3
cdr3_aa: CASRGDRTGGITDTQYF

d_call: TRBD1
v_call: TRBV6-2/TRBV6-3
j_call: TRBJ1-5
cdr3_aa: CASSPPGQGIGNNQPQHF

d_call: -
v_call: TRBV7-9
j_call: TRBJ1-5
cdr3_aa: CASFRRRPQHF

d_call: -
v_call: TRBV3-1
j_call: TRBJ2-3
cdr3_aa: CASSQVGWLDTQYF

d_call: -
v_call: TRBV15
j_call: TRBJ2-3
cdr3_aa: CATSRALQDTDTQYF

d_call: TRBD1
v_call: TRBV6-2/TRBV6-3
j_call: TRBJ1-1
cdr3_aa: CASTLTGIRTEAFF

d_call: -
v_call: TRBV10-3
j_call: TRBJ1-2
cdr3_aa: CAISDLWGYTF

d_call: TRBD1
v_call: TRBV3-1
j_call: TRBJ1-5
cdr3_aa: CASSQEFTTGQGNQPQHF

d_call: -
v_call: TRBV9
j_call: TRBJ2-6
cdr3_aa: CANSPYEANVLTF

d_call: -
v_call: TRBV20-1
j_call: TRBJ2-1
cdr3_aa: CSAGGQSVLSYNEQFF

d_call: -
v_call: TRBV27
j_call: TRBJ1-2
cdr3_aa: CASSLTGGWYGYTF

d_call: -
v_call: TRBV7-2
j_call: TRBJ1-2
cdr3_aa: CASSFRRGGYTF

d_call: TRBD1
v_call: TRBV5-8
j_call: TRBJ1-2
cdr3_aa: CASSLQGVYGNTF

d_call: TRBD1
v_call: TRBV28
j_call: TRBJ1-2
cdr3_aa: CVSSPRQGWGYTF

d_call: -
v_call: TRBV5-1
j_call: TRBJ2-1
cdr3_aa: CASSLGPTYNEQFF

d_call: -
v_call: TRBV7-2
j_call: TRBJ2-1
cdr3_aa: CASSLPKQREQFF

d_call: TRBD1
v_call: TRBV6-5
j_call: TRBJ1-4
cdr3_aa: CASSPRPGQGYEKLFF